The rows below give T cell receptor beta chains drawn from one sample of a study of response to subunit inactivated influenza vaccine. Each CDR3 protein is one row after TCRdb ran MiXCR on the RT-PCR reads. This sample has about 780,000 distinct CDR3 sequences; around a sixth occur once, and the top ten carry approximately 10%. The sequencing used PBMCs from blood, collected roughly 5 days after vaccination. These receptors all come from a man aged 50-60 years who received an inactivated influenza vaccine. Each CDR3 is given with its conserved first and last residue. Fields, in order: D gene, V gene, clone size, J gene, CDR3 DNA, CDR3 protein. D genes are given only for firm matches. Size is omitted from some rows. Given values are once, few, many or a class for expanded clones.

-	TRBV20-1	-	TRBJ2-7	TGCAGTGCTAGGAATCCTACCTCCCGGGGAGAGCAGTACTTC	CSARNPTSRGEQYF
TRBD1	TRBV12-3/TRBV12-4	-	TRBJ2-1	TGTGCCAGCAGGTGGGGACAGGTCGGAACAGAAGTCGAGCAGTTCTTC	CASRWGQVGTEVEQFF
-	TRBV15	few	TRBJ1-1	TGTGCCACCCGGGAGATCATGAACACTGAAGCTTTCTTT	CATREIMNTEAFF
TRBD1	TRBV12-3/TRBV12-4	-	TRBJ2-7	TGTGCCAGCAGTATAGGACAGGGGGTTTCCTACGAGCAGTACTTC	CASSIGQGVSYEQYF
-	TRBV18	-	TRBJ2-7	TGTGCCAGCTCACCGCGCAACAGGGCGTCCCTAGTCCACGAGCAGTACTTC	CASSPRNRASLVHEQYF
-	TRBV4-1	few	TRBJ2-1	TGCGCCAGCAGCCAAGAAGGAAGAAGTGGGAATGAGCAGTTCTTC	CASSQEGRSGNEQFF
-	TRBV20-1	-	TRBJ1-6	TGCAGTGCTAGATCGGGGAGTGCCTATAATTCACCCCTCCACTTT	CSARSGSAYNSPLHF
TRBD1	TRBV7-9	few	TRBJ2-1	TGTGCCAGCAGCTTTCCTCAGGGGGTCCACAATGAGCAGTTCTTC	CASSFPQGVHNEQFF
-	TRBV9	-	TRBJ2-7	TGTGCCAGCAGCGTATTTGACGACGGGCCCTACGAGCAGTACTTC	CASSVFDDGPYEQYF
-	TRBV29-1	few	TRBJ2-2	TGCAGCGTCCAAGATGGGTTCATGGCCGGGGAGCTGTTTTTT	CSVQDGFMAGELFF
-	TRBV20-1	-	TRBJ1-5	TGCAGTGCTAGAGATCCCACAGGGTCGTTCAATCAGCCCCAGCATTTT	CSARDPTGSFNQPQHF
TRBD1	TRBV11-2	-	TRBJ2-5	TGTGCCAGCAGCTTAGAGACAGGGTGGATTGGAGAGACCCAGTACTTC	CASSLETGWIGETQYF
TRBD1	TRBV5-1	few	TRBJ2-7	TGCGCCAGCAGCACTGGGACAGGGCTCTCCTACGAGCAGTACTTC	CASSTGTGLSYEQYF
TRBD2	TRBV4-2	-	TRBJ2-5	TGTGCCAGCAGCCAGGATGCCATAGCGGGAGAGGAGACCCAGTACTTC	CASSQDAIAGEETQYF
TRBD2	TRBV15	-	TRBJ2-1	TGTGCCACCAGCAGAGATGCACTAGCGGGAGGATTGTATGAGCAGTTCTTC	CATSRDALAGGLYEQFF
-	TRBV4-3	many	TRBJ2-3	TGCGCCAGCAGCCCGGAGCAGAGCACAGATACGCAGTATTTT	CASSPEQSTDTQYF
-	TRBV20-1	-	TRBJ2-7	TGCAGTGCTAGAAAATCCCGGGACGGGTACTACGAGCAGTACTTC	CSARKSRDGYYEQYF
-	TRBV29-1	many	TRBJ2-7	TGCAGCGTTGAAGAAACAGTCAACGAGCAGTACTTC	CSVEETVNEQYF
-	TRBV27	few	TRBJ2-5	TGTGCCAGCAGTATCATGGGCCAAGAGACCCAGTACTTC	CASSIMGQETQYF
TRBD1	TRBV5-6	-	TRBJ2-3	TGTGCCAGCAGCTTCACCCGGGACAGGGCAACAGATACGCAGTATTTT	CASSFTRDRATDTQYF
TRBD1	TRBV12-3/TRBV12-4	-	TRBJ2-7	TGTGCCAGCAGTTTCACAGGGGGAAGCTCCTACGAGCAGTACTTC	CASSFTGGSSYEQYF
-	TRBV4-1	-	TRBJ2-2	TGCGCCAGCAGCCAAGTATTCATGGGGGGACCGAACACCGGGGAGCTGTTTTTT	CASSQVFMGGPNTGELFF
TRBD1	TRBV6-1	many	TRBJ1-4	TGTGCCAGCAGTGAGGGACAGGGGGTCGTTGAAAAACTGTTTTTT	CASSEGQGVVEKLFF
-	TRBV20-1	once	TRBJ2-4	TGCAGTGCCCCAGCCGCGGGATGGGAAAAAAACATTCAGTACTTC	CSAPAAGWEKNIQYF
TRBD2	TRBV20-1	-	TRBJ2-7	TGCAGTGCTAGAGATCGGGGACTAACCTACGAGCAGTACTTC	CSARDRGLTYEQYF
-	TRBV4-3	-	TRBJ2-2	TGCGCCAGCAGCCAAGGAGGGACAAGTTACACCCGGGAGCTGTTTTTT	CASSQGGTSYTRELFF
-	TRBV7-2	few	TRBJ2-3	TGTGCCAGCAGCTATACCGCTGGGGGCACAGATACGCAGTATTTT	CASSYTAGGTDTQYF
-	TRBV30	-	TRBJ1-5	TGTGCCTGGAGAGAGTATAGCAATCAGCCCCAGCATTTT	CAWREYSNQPQHF
TRBD2	TRBV9	few	TRBJ2-5	TGTGCCAGCAGCGTAGGCGGTCTAGCGGGGGGAGAGACCCAGTACTTC	CASSVGGLAGGETQYF
-	TRBV7-2	many	TRBJ2-1	TGTGCCAGCAGCTTAGTAGCGACACAGGAGTTCTTC	CASSLVATQEFF